Detailed here is one T cell receptor beta chain. What it binds is unknown. The ends lost 7 bases at V and 9 bases at J; junction bases unmatched: 7. The CDR3 contains 13 residues. The sample comes from a study of blood T cells in healthy people across ages. Primed by a sample-barcoded 5' primer and a J-beta primer mix, a second PCR proceeded for 7 to 11 cycles. TCRdb passed the 5' RACE reads through MiXCR, listing each CDR3 protein once. Of some 1,500,000 distinct CDR3 sequences in the sample, about 42% were seen once. At least 5.5 micrograms of total RNA were extracted per sample. Study outcomes and limitations: Donors of long life had a larger count of naive CD4+ cells and greater diversity than aged donors. Older individuals had lower TCR beta diversity per million T cells (the decline was roughly linear). Naive and antigen-experienced cells could not be conclusively compared, given unsorted PBMCs.

The TCR was taken from a young woman in good health. The chain employs TRBV12-3 or TRBV12-4 and TRBJ2-1, with TRBD1 matching over 9 bases. The sample consisted of blood. The CDR3 nucleotides are TGTGCCAGCACCACGACAGGGGGGCTTGAGCAGTTCTTC. Translation gives CASTTTGGLEQFF.